A selection of T cell receptor beta chains follows, all from one sample in a study of regulatory T cells in long-lasting Graves disease. From the multiplex PCR reads, TCRdb called clonotypes with MiXCR, one entry per CDR3 protein. The profile shows approximately 400,000 distinct CDR3 sequences, approximately 15% of them singletons. These data were also reused for a study on T cells in Graves' hyperthyroidism and ophthalmopathy.

The sequences come from peripheral blood mononuclear cells (PBMCs), collected at new diagnosis, from a patient treated with antithyroid drugs. These receptors all stem from a woman aged 40 to 50 with Graves disease. Each CDR3 is given with its conserved first and last residue. A D gene is named only where the DNA matches it firmly. Clone size is not always given. Where it is, it says once, few, many or a class for expanded clones.

v_call,d_call,j_call,cdr3_length,clone_size,cdr3_nt,cdr3_aa
TRBV2,NA,TRBJ2-5,14,few,TGTGCCAGCAGGGCTGGGACGAACCAAGAGACCCAGTACTTC,CASRAGTNQETQYF
TRBV4-1,NA,TRBJ1-2,15,NA,TGCGCCAGCAGCCAAGGGCCTGGAGGGAACTATGGCTACACCTTC,CASSQGPGGNYGYTF
TRBV9,TRBD1,TRBJ1-6,15,many,TGTGCCAGCACCGTCCGGGACAGGGTGCGGTCACCCCTCCACTTT,CASTVRDRVRSPLHF
TRBV20-1,NA,TRBJ1-1,13,many,TGCAGTGCACCAGGACAGAGGAACACTGAAGCTTTCTTT,CSAPGQRNTEAFF
TRBV2,NA,TRBJ1-1,14,NA,TGTGCCAGCAGTGCTGACAGGAGGGACACTGAAGCTTTCTTT,CASSADRRDTEAFF
TRBV4-1,TRBD2,TRBJ2-3,17,few,TGCGCCAGCAGCCAAGGGGGACTAGCGGGAGGGATTTATACGCAGTATTTT,CASSQGGLAGGIYTQYF
TRBV3-1,NA,TRBJ1-1,12,many,TGTGCCAGCAGCCAAGGTACGGTAGAAGCTTTCTTT,CASSQGTVEAFF
TRBV9,TRBD2,TRBJ2-3,16,NA,TGTGCCAGCAGCGTCCCCTCGGCGGGGGGGGCAGATACGCAGTATTTT,CASSVPSAGGADTQYF
TRBV4-3,TRBD2,TRBJ2-1,16,few,TGCGCCAGCAGCCAGTCATTAGCGGGTACTTCAAATGAGCAGTTCTTC,CASSQSLAGTSNEQFF
TRBV2,NA,TRBJ2-7,15,many,TGTGCCAGCCTGCTCGGCGGGTCCAACTCCTACGAGCAGTACTTC,CASLLGGSNSYEQYF
TRBV25-1,TRBD1,TRBJ1-1,15,NA,TGTGCCAGCAGTGGTGGGCGACAGGGGAACACTGAAGCTTTCTTT,CASSGGRQGNTEAFF
TRBV6-2/TRBV6-3,NA,TRBJ2-1,16,many,TGTGCCAGCAGTTACTCACAGTATAACTCCTACAATGAGCAGTTCTTC,CASSYSQYNSYNEQFF
TRBV3-1,TRBD2,TRBJ2-1,15,NA,TGTGCCAGCACCTTTAGCGGGAGGGACTACAATGAGCAGTTCTTC,CASTFSGRDYNEQFF
TRBV12-3/TRBV12-4,TRBD2,TRBJ2-2,18,many,TGTGCCAGCAGTTTATCGGGCTTAGCGGGAGGGAACACCGGGGAGCTGTTTTTT,CASSLSGLAGGNTGELFF
TRBV19,TRBD2,TRBJ2-2,15,many,TGTGCCAGTAACGCCCAGCGGGGGAACACCGGGGAGCTGTTTTTT,CASNAQRGNTGELFF
TRBV27,NA,TRBJ2-7,13,many,TGTGCCAGCAGTTCGTCAGTGGGCGAGGTGCAGTACTTC,CASSSSVGEVQYF
TRBV6-5,NA,TRBJ1-1,14,many,TGTGCCAGCAGTTACTCGACCGCCCAGGGATGGCCTTTCTTT,CASSYSTAQGWPFF
TRBV29-1,TRBD2,TRBJ2-7,18,many,TGCAGCGTTGAATCGACTAGCGGGAAACCAGGTTTATCCTACGAGCAGTACTTC,CSVESTSGKPGLSYEQYF
TRBV29-1,TRBD1,TRBJ2-7,12,many,TGCAGCGCCGGGACAGGCGGATACGAGCAGTACTTC,CSAGTGGYEQYF
TRBV7-9,NA,TRBJ2-5,17,NA,TGTGCCAGCAGCTTTACACCTAGGGGGTGGGGAGGAGAGACCCAGTACTTC,CASSFTPRGWGGETQYF
TRBV6-1,TRBD1,TRBJ1-1,14,NA,TGTGCCATCAGTGAGCAGGGGGTCTACACTGAAGCTTTCTTT,CAISEQGVYTEAFF
TRBV20-1,TRBD2,TRBJ2-1,19,many,TGCAGTGCTAGAGTACTTAGGACTAGCGGGAGTTGGGGAGACAATGAGCAGTTCTTC,CSARVLRTSGSWGDNEQFF
TRBV30,NA,TRBJ1-4,12,NA,TGTGCCTGGAGTGGGAGGAATGAAAAACTGTTTTTT,CAWSGRNEKLFF
TRBV12-5,TRBD1,TRBJ2-5,15,many,TGTGCTAGTGGTTTGGCCACAGGGGGCGTGGAGACCCAGTACTTC,CASGLATGGVETQYF
TRBV5-1,NA,TRBJ2-2,15,many,TGCGCCAGCAGCTTGAATCAGGGGTACACCGGGGAGCTGTTTTTT,CASSLNQGYTGELFF
TRBV28,NA,TRBJ2-1,12,many,TGTGCCAGCAGGCTAGCTTACAATGAGCAGTTCTTC,CASRLAYNEQFF
TRBV18,NA,TRBJ2-1,15,many,TGTGCCAGCTCACCACCCCGGGGTGAGGCGAATGAGCAGTTCTTC,CASSPPRGEANEQFF
TRBV9,NA,TRBJ2-7,13,NA,TGTGCCAGCAGCGTAGCAGGGAAGGACGAGCAGTACTTC,CASSVAGKDEQYF
TRBV27,NA,TRBJ2-2,13,NA,TGTGCCAGCAGCCGGGGTGGGACCGGGGAGCTGTTTTTT,CASSRGGTGELFF